These 31 T cell receptor beta chains were sequenced from one sample in a study of CD8+ T cells in alopecia areata. Once RNA had been extracted, it was reverse transcribed into cDNA to act as the sequencing template. The assay was immunoSEQ multiplex PCR, and TCRdb's table has in-frame clones only and misses some. This sample yields some 180,000 clones, of which approximately 53% are seen a single time; over 4% belongs to the top ten. The sequenced sample consisted of CD8+ T cells sorted from blood. The receptor set was obtained from a human donor in good health.

The chain has TRBV27 and TRBJ2-5, with 8 bases matching TRBD2. The germline V gene has CDR1 MNHEY and CDR2 SMNVEV (reference sequence). CDR3 length: 13 residues. The V segment lost 6 bases and the J segment 5 bases; nucleotides outside the gene matches: 5. The CDR3 DNA reads TGTGCCAGCAGAGATAGCGGGGACGAGACCCAGTACTTC. Its protein is CASRDSGDETQYF.

There are a few counts of this clone. V and J are TRBV7-9 and TRBJ2-4; 7 nucleotides line up with TRBD1. Germline assignment: CDR1 SEHNR and CDR2 FQNEAQ (reference sequence). The CDR3 sequence is 15 residues long. V gave up 6 bases and J gave up 5 bases; unmatched junction bases: 10. The CDR3 DNA sequence: TGTGCCAGCAGTCTAACGGGACAGACCGAAAACATTCAGTACTTC. Encoded protein: CASSLTGQTENIQYF.

This rearrangement joins TRBV27 to TRBJ1-1; D is unresolved. The CDR3 covers 12 residues. V was clipped by 6 bases and J by 2 bases, with 7 bases between them. In germline, CDR1 is MNHEY, CDR2 SMNVEV (reference sequence). The CDR3, as DNA: TGTGCCAGCAGCGGAGGAAACACTGAAGCTTTCTTT. As protein: CASSGGNTEAFF.

The table lists this clone with a few counts. This chain connects TRBV7-2 to TRBJ1-1; D is undetermined. CDR1 is SGHTA and CDR2 is FQGNSA in the germline V gene. The CDR3 has 12 residues. V shed 5 bases and J shed 7 bases, with 11 bases lying between them. DNA of the CDR3: TGTGCCAGCAGCAGGGTGGAACTTGAAGCTTTCTTT. Protein sequence: CASSRVELEAFF.

The rearrangement links TRBV7-9 to TRBJ2-5; no firm D call. V lost 5 bases to trimming and J lost 5 bases, with 21 bases between them. Germline loops: CDR1 SEHNR, CDR2 FQNEAQ (reference sequence). This CDR3 contains 16 residues. This chain's CDR3 is CASSERGRPNWETQYF. In DNA form, the CDR3 reads TGTGCCAGCAGCGAACGAGGTCGTCCGAATTGGGAGACCCAGTACTTC. The full variable domain, completed using reference TRBV7-9 and TRBJ2-5, is DTGVSQNPRHKITKRGQNVTFRCDPISEHNRLYWYRQTLGQGPEFLTYFQNEAQLEKSRLLSDRFSAERPKGSFSTLEIQRTEQGDSAMYLCASSERGRPNWETQYFGPGTRLLVL.

There are a few counts of this clone. The same CDR3 can be traced to other DNA sequences in this sample. The rearrangement uses TRBV29-1 and TRBJ2-7; D is undetermined. Germline loops: CDR1 SQVTM, CDR2 ANQGSEA. This CDR3 comprises 14 residues. V was shortened by 1 base and J by 0 bases, with 10 bases between the two germline ends. The CDR3 nucleotides are TGCAGCGTTGAAGCAGGAAAAAGCTCCTACGAGCAGTACTTC. Translation gives CSVEAGKSSYEQYF.

This chain joins TRBV2 and TRBJ2-2; D is ambiguous. Between the trimmed V and J ends, which lost 2 bases and 5 bases, there was a span of 12 bases. This CDR3 has 15 residues. Germline V gene sequence: CDR1 SNHLY, CDR2 FYNNEI. The CDR3 bases are TGTGCCAGCAGTGAACTGACCCCCGCAACCGGGGAGCTGTTTTTT. It translates to CASSELTPATGELFF.

This clone showed up just once. The rearrangement uses TRBV7-9 and TRBJ2-5; 11 bases agree with TRBD1. Trimming removed 5 bases from V and 4 bases from J; junction bases left unmatched: 9. Germline loops: CDR1 SEHNR, CDR2 FQNEAQ (reference sequence). The CDR3 totals 16 residues. This CDR3 reads CASSPDRGQRGETQYF. CDR3 DNA: TGTGCCAGCAGCCCGGACAGGGGGCAGAGAGGAGAGACCCAGTACTTC.

Note on this clone: Germline and junction disagree at one end, which may indicate a read error. The genes are TRBV29-1 and TRBJ1-2; D is possibly TRBD1 (5 bases). Germline V gene lookup returns CDR1 SQVTM and CDR2 ANQGSEA. The CDR3 runs to 14 residues. The CDR3: CSVQEKGKDYGYTF. CDR3 DNA: TGCAGCGTTCAAGAAAAGGGGAAGGACTATGGCTACACCTTC.

The chain is built from TRBV27 and TRBJ1-1; no reliable D call. The V gene lost 3 bases and the J gene lost 0 bases, with 14 bases spanning the gap. Germline V gene lookup returns CDR1 MNHEY and CDR2 SMNVEV (reference sequence). The CDR3 has 16 amino acids. This CDR3 reads CASSFTVGRMNTEAFF. The CDR3 bases are TGTGCCAGCAGTTTCACGGTAGGGAGAATGAACACTGAAGCTTTCTTT.

This clone was detected a few times. The junction departs from the called germline gene at one end, perhaps through a read error. This chain links TRBV7-9 with TRBJ1-2; no clear D. Germline V lookup: CDR1 SEHNR, CDR2 FQNEAQ (reference sequence). This CDR3 has 8 residues. For the CDR3, the DNA is TGTGCCACCGCCGCAACCGGCTTC. It yields the protein CATAATGF.

This chain links TRBV5-1 with TRBJ1-1, with 9 bases fitting TRBD1. This CDR3 has 14 amino acids. From germline, CDR1 is SGHRS and CDR2 YFSETQ. J lost 6 bases, V lost 4 bases, and 7 bases had no gene match. This CDR3 is CASSLGQGNAEAFF. CDR3 DNA sequence: TGCGCCAGCAGCCTGGGACAGGGCAACGCTGAAGCTTTCTTT.

This clone was seen only a few times. The chain combines TRBV4-1 with TRBJ2-3; 8 bases agree with TRBD1. CDR1 and CDR2 (germline): MGHRA, YSYEKL. The CDR3 totals 15 residues. J was trimmed by 2 bases and V by 1 base; bases with no gene match: 2. CDR3 region: CASSQGQGNTDTQYF. The CDR3 DNA reads TGCGCCAGCAGCCAAGGACAGGGGAACACAGATACGCAGTATTTT.

This clone was observed a handful of times. CDR3 sequence: CASRTSGYNEQFF. As DNA, the CDR3 is TGTGCCAGCAGGACTAGCGGGTACAATGAGCAGTTCTTC. The chain couples TRBV27 to TRBJ2-1; 10 positions agree with TRBD2. The CDR3 extends over 13 amino acids. In germline, CDR1 is MNHEY, CDR2 SMNVEV (reference sequence). V lost 6 bases, J lost 4 bases, and 0 bases stayed unmatched.

The chain has TRBV27 and TRBJ2-7; unclear D gene. V gave up 6 bases and J gave up 2 bases, with 11 bases separating them. The germline CDR1 and CDR2 sequences are MNHEY and SMNVEV (reference sequence). The CDR3 covers 13 residues. CDR3 DNA: TGTGCCAGCAGCCCTGGACCAGCCTACGAGCAGTACTTC. Protein: CASSPGPAYEQYF.

This chain joins TRBV19 and TRBJ2-1; D might be TRBD1 or TRBD2, each matching 6 bases. Germline CDR1 and CDR2: LNHDA and SQIVND (reference sequence). V was shortened by 10 bases and J by 1 base, with 14 bases between the two germline ends. The CDR3 spans 14 residues. The CDR3 reads CATYGGPSYNEQFF. The CDR3 nucleotides are TGTGCCACTTACGGGGGCCCGTCCTACAATGAGCAGTTCTTC.

As DNA, the CDR3 is TGCGCCAGCAGAGCCGAGGGGGATGGTAGCAATCAGCCCCAGCATTTT. Translating gives CASRAEGDGSNQPQHF. This chain connects TRBV5-1 to TRBJ1-5, with D possibly matching TRBD1 (6 bases). V dropped 5 bases and J dropped 0 bases, with 15 bases sitting between them. Germline V CDR1 and CDR2: SGHRS, YFSETQ. The CDR3 runs to 16 residues.

This clone was counted only a few times. The chain uses TRBV21-1 and TRBJ2-3; the listed D gene, TRBD1, was not tested against the DNA. TRBV21-1 is described as a pseudogene. The CDR3 extends over 15 amino acids. This CDR3 is CASSKGSGSTDTQYF. CDR3 in DNA: TGTGCCAGCAGCAAAGGTTCAGGGAGCACAGATACGCAGTATTTT.

This clone was counted a single time. The rearrangement joins TRBV5-6 to TRBJ1-6; tentative D call: TRBD1 (5 bases). Germline V gene lookup returns CDR1 SGHDT and CDR2 YYEEEE. Trimming left V 0 bases short and J 14 bases short, with 9 bases between. The CDR3 runs to 12 residues. The CDR3 DNA reads as TGTGCCAGCAGCTTGGCCTTGGGGGCCCTCCACTTT. This codes for CASSLALGALHF.

This clone was seen a few times. This rearrangement joins TRBV7-8 to TRBJ1-5; perhaps TRBD1 as D (6 bases). The CDR3 covers 15 residues. V gave up 4 bases and J gave up 2 bases, with 12 bases separating them. Germline CDR1 reads SGHVS; CDR2 reads FQNEAQ. DNA of the CDR3: TGTGCCAGCAGCTCCATGGCAGGGGGCAATCAGCCCCAGCATTTT. Translated: CASSSMAGGNQPQHF.

This clone was counted only a few times. The chain recombines TRBV25-1 with TRBJ2-2, with D unclear. This CDR3 contains 14 residues. Trimming left V 4 bases short and J 5 bases short, with 11 bases between. In germline, CDR1 is MGHDK, CDR2 SYGVNS. Here the CDR3 reads CASSAVMRTGELFF. CDR3 DNA: TGTGCCAGCAGTGCGGTGATGCGTACCGGGGAGCTGTTTTTT.

The V gene is TRBV5-1, the J gene TRBJ2-4; a weak D match, TRBD1 (6 bases). The CDR3 runs 14 residues. From germline, CDR1 is SGHRS and CDR2 YFSETQ. V was pared by 4 bases and J by 2 bases, with 10 bases between. Written as DNA, the CDR3 is TGCGCCAGCAGCCGGGACACCTCCAAAAACATTCAGTACTTC. This gives the protein CASSRDTSKNIQYF.

This chain uses TRBV7-9 with TRBJ2-3; unclear D gene. Looked up from germline, CDR1 is SEHNR and CDR2 is FQNEAQ (reference sequence). V was clipped by 1 base and J by 11 bases, with 10 bases between them. The CDR3 runs 12 residues. CDR3 protein: CASSLGDQEQYF. DNA of the CDR3: TGTGCCAGCAGCTTAGGTGATCAGGAGCAGTATTTT.

The rearrangement uses TRBV4-1 and TRBJ2-7, with TRBD1 as a possible D gene (5 bases). Germline V gene lookup returns CDR1 MGHRA and CDR2 YSYEKL. Trimming took off 8 bases at V and 4 bases at J, with 18 bases between the two ends. This CDR3 contains 14 residues. This CDR3 is CASQRTGQPYEQYF. CDR3 DNA sequence: TGCGCCAGCCAGCGTACAGGACAACCATACGAGCAGTACTTC.

This sequence joins TRBV7-7 and TRBJ2-5, with TRBD1 as a possible D gene (5 bases). The V end lost 5 bases, the J end lost 5 bases, and 21 bases lay between the germline ends. The CDR3 sequence is 16 residues long. Germline V CDR1 and CDR2: SSHAT, FNYEAQ (reference sequence). The CDR3 sequence: CASSLASAGFPETQYF. The DNA for the CDR3 is TGTGCCAGCAGCCTCGCCAGTGCAGGGTTTCCGGAGACCCAGTACTTC. The full variable domain, with the rest looked up from reference TRBV7-7 and TRBJ2-5, is GAGVSQSPRYKVTKRGQDVTLRCDPISSHATLYWYQQALGQGPEFLTYFNYEAQPDKSGLPSDRFSAERPEGSISTLTIQRTEQRDSAMYRCASSLASAGFPETQYFGPGTRLLVL.

This clone was seen a handful of times. The rearrangement links TRBV28 to TRBJ2-1; D gene ambiguous. Germline V gene lookup returns CDR1 MDHEN and CDR2 SYDVKM. V shed 6 bases and J shed 0 bases, with 12 bases lying between them. The CDR3 length is 15 residues. CDR3 DNA sequence: TGTGCCAGCAGCCCCCCCGCTAGCTCCTACAATGAGCAGTTCTTC. Its protein is CASSPPASSYNEQFF.

The chain employs TRBV5-1 and TRBJ1-1; 9 nucleotides agree with TRBD1. V lost 5 bases and J lost 7; bases outside the gene matches: 6. CDR3 size: 13 residues. Per germline, CDR1 SGHRS and CDR2 YFSETQ. The CDR3 nucleotides read TGCGCCAGCAGTCTCAACAGGGGGCGTGAAGCTTTCTTT. It encodes CASSLNRGREAFF.

This chain connects TRBV15 to TRBJ2-5; D is possibly TRBD1 (6 bases). Germline V CDR1 and CDR2: LNHNV, YYDKDF (reference sequence). This CDR3 has 13 amino acids. Between the trimmed V and J ends, which lost 5 bases and 4 bases, there was a span of 11 bases. The CDR3 DNA sequence: TGTGCCACCAGCTCCAGGGGAGCAGAGACCCAGTACTTC. It translates to CATSSRGAETQYF.

The chain is built from TRBV7-8 and TRBJ1-5; no clear D. The V and J ends lost 0 bases and 10 bases respectively, with 16 bases between them. CDR1 SGHVS and CDR2 FQNEAQ come from the germline V gene. The CDR3 is 15 amino acids. The CDR3 bases are TGTGCCAGCAGCTTAGCGGACGCCTACGTCGATCCCCAGCATTTT. This gives the protein CASSLADAYVDPQHF.

This clone was counted a few times. The chain couples TRBV2 to TRBJ2-7; D unresolved. The germline V and J ends were trimmed by 7 bases and 0 bases, with 10 bases remaining between them. There are 13 residues in the CDR3. Germline V CDR1 and CDR2: SNHLY, FYNNEI. The CDR3 coding sequence is TGTGCCAGCATTGGCACAGCCTCCTACGAGCAGTACTTC. Residues: CASIGTASYEQYF.

The CDR3 DNA is TGTGCCAGCAGAACGGGGACAGCGCATGGCTACACCTTC. This translates into CASRTGTAHGYTF. The chain employs TRBV6-5 and TRBJ1-2; TRBD1 matches at 7 bases. CDR3 length: 13 amino acids. V dropped 6 bases and J dropped 6; count of bases not matched to a gene: 7. Germline assignment: CDR1 MNHEY and CDR2 SVGAGI.